The entry that follows covers one T cell receptor (beta chain) sequence. Per the germline V gene, CDR1 is MGHDK and CDR2 is SYGVNS. V gave up 6 bases and J gave up 4 bases, with 7 bases separating them. This CDR3 spans 12 amino acids. This record belongs to a study of PD-L1 blockade in urothelial cancer. Study summary: The authors examined blood 3 weeks (second dose) and 6 weeks after treatment start.

Data came from immunoSEQ multiplex PCR; TCRdb stores just in-frame clones and leaves some out. The sample lists 30,000 or so clones; roughly 80% were seen once. Patient disease was locally advanced or metastatic urothelial carcinoma. The sample consisted of PBMCs, taken around atezolizumab (anti-PD-L1) treatment. This TCR was recovered from a man aged 50-59 years with urothelial cancer. The chain employs TRBV25-1 and TRBJ1-5; D possibly corresponds to TRBD1 (6 bases). The CDR3 coding sequence is TGTGCCAGCAGACAGGGTAATCAGCCCCAGCATTTT. Translated, it gives CASRQGNQPQHF.